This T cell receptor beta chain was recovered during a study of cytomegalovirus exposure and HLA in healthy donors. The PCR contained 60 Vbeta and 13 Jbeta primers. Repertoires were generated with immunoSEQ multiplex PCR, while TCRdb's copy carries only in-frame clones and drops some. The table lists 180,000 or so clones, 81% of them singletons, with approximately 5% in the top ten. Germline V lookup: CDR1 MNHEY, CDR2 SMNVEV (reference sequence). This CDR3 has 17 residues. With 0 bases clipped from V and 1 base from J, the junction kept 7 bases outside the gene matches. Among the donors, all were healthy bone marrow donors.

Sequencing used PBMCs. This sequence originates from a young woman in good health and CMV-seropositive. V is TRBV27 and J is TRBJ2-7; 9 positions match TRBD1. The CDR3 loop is CASSLSAGQGQSYEQYF. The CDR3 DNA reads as TGTGCCAGCAGTTTATCAGCGGGACAGGGACAATCCTACGAGCAGTACTTC.